Listed here are 24 T cell receptor beta chains from one sample, sequenced in a study of blood T cell repertoires in COVID-19. The assay was immunoSEQ multiplex PCR, and TCRdb's table has in-frame clones only and misses some. The sample contains about 260,000 clones, about 89% of which appear only once. The sample taken for sequencing was peripheral blood. The origin of the receptors is a woman in her 50s with acute or convalescent COVID-19.

The rearrangement uses TRBV30 and TRBJ2-3; possible D gene TRBD2, 7 bases. In germline, CDR1 is GTSNPN, CDR2 SVGIG (reference sequence). The CDR3 has 15 amino acids. V was clipped by 1 base and J by 2 bases, with 13 bases between them. Here the CDR3 DNA reads TGTGCCTGGAGTGCGGGGGGCGCCCCCACAGATACGCAGTATTTT. Its protein is CAWSAGGAPTDTQYF. Based on the CDR3 plus reference TRBV30 and TRBJ2-3, the full variable domain is SQTIHQWPATLVQPVGSPLSLECTVEGTSNPNLYWYRQAAGRGLQLLFYSVGIGQISSEVPQNLSASRPQDRQFILSSKKLLLSDSGFYLCAWSAGGAPTDTQYFGPGTRLTVL.

This clone was recorded only once. The V call is TRBV6-5, the J call TRBJ1-2; possibly TRBD1 for D (5 bases). CDR3 length: 14 residues. V was shortened by 6 bases and J by 1 base, with 12 bases between the two germline ends. The V gene's germline CDR1 is MNHEY and CDR2 SVGAGI. CDR3 loop: CASSSGRVNYGYTF. The CDR3 DNA reads TGTGCCAGCAGCTCTGGCAGGGTTAACTATGGCTACACCTTC.

The J gene is TRBJ2-5, the V gene TRBV3-1 (or the pseudogene TRBV3-2); D is possibly TRBD1 (6 bases). The CDR3 covers 13 residues. Germline assignment: CDR1 LGHDT and CDR2 YNNKEL (reference sequence). The V end lost 4 bases, the J end lost 4 bases, and 10 bases lay between the germline ends. CDR3 bases: TGTGCCAGCAGCCCGAGGGGGTCAGAGACCCAGTACTTC. This encodes CASSPRGSETQYF.

This sequence joins TRBV6-4 and TRBJ1-1, with a possible D match to TRBD1 (6 bases). The ends were cut back, 6 bases at V and 5 bases at J, with 10 bases in the middle. The CDR3 runs 12 residues. Germline V gives CDR1 MRHNA, CDR2 SNTAGT. CDR3 coding DNA: TGTGCCAGCAGAGCCAGGGGTACTGAAGCTTTCTTT. It codes for CASRARGTEAFF.

This sequence joins TRBV28 and TRBJ2-7; D is perhaps TRBD2 (5 bases). Germline loops: CDR1 MDHEN, CDR2 SYDVKM. V lost 3 bases to trimming and J lost 13 bases, with 19 bases between them. The CDR3 is 13 residues long. CDR3: CASSFTTSVFFYF. The CDR3 DNA is TGTGCCAGCAGTTTTACAACTAGTGTCTTTTTCTACTTC.

This clone has a single count. This rearrangement joins TRBV5-1 to TRBJ2-5; a possible D gene is TRBD2 (5 bases). The V end was cut by 3 bases, the J end by 5 bases, with 11 bases between. CDR3 length: 13 residues. Germline assignment: CDR1 SGHRS and CDR2 YFSETQ. This CDR3 reads CASSSGGGETQYF. As DNA, the CDR3 is TGCGCCAGCAGCTCGGGCGGCGGGGAGACCCAGTACTTC.

The rearrangement uses TRBV5-1 and TRBJ2-5; TRBD2 aligns across 11 bases. Germline lookup yields CDR1 SGHRS and CDR2 YFSETQ. This CDR3 contains 15 residues. Trimming at V came to 4 bases and at J to 3 bases, leaving 5 bases not matched to a gene. The CDR3 protein is CASSAGLAVKETQYF. CDR3 sequence (DNA): TGCGCCAGCAGCGCGGGACTAGCGGTTAAAGAGACCCAGTACTTC.

This rearrangement joins TRBV7-6 to TRBJ2-2; 10 bases are a match to TRBD2. Germline V gene data show CDR1 as SGHVS and CDR2 as FNYEAQ. This CDR3 spans 16 amino acids. The trim removed 8 bases at V and 4 bases at J, leaving 10 bases unmatched. The DNA for the CDR3 is TGTGCCAGCGGACGTCCGGGACTAGCGCCCACCGGGGAGCTGTTTTTT. Translation: CASGRPGLAPTGELFF.

This rearrangement joins TRBV9 to TRBJ2-7; 11 bases match TRBD2. Germline V gene lookup returns CDR1 SGDLS and CDR2 YYNGEE. The CDR3 is made up of 15 amino acids. The junction had 6 bases not matched to a gene; V was cut back by 0 bases and J by 7 bases. The CDR3 DNA is TGTGCCAGCAGCGTAGGAACTAGCGGGAGAAAAGAGCAGTACTTC. This codes for CASSVGTSGRKEQYF.

The chain uses TRBV5-1 and TRBJ2-1, with 15 nucleotides matching TRBD2. The J segment lost 8 bases and the V segment lost 0 bases, leaving 0 bases of the junction unmatched. This CDR3 contains 15 residues. The V gene's germline CDR1 is SGHRS and CDR2 YFSETQ. This CDR3 is CASSLGTSGRDEQFF. In nucleotides, the CDR3 is TGCGCCAGCAGCTTGGGGACTAGCGGGAGGGATGAGCAGTTCTTC. Full variable domain (rest looked up from reference TRBV5-1 and TRBJ2-1): KAGVTQTPRYLIKTRGQQVTLSCSPISGHRSVSWYQQTPGQGLQFLFEYFSETQRNKGNFPGRFSGRQFSNSRSEMNVSTLELGDSALYLCASSLGTSGRDEQFFGPGTRLTVL.

This clone was counted a few times. The genes are TRBV12-2 and TRBJ1-5; the D segment call TRBD1 is taken from the table without a DNA check. TRBV12-2 is designated a pseudogene. The CDR3 runs to 19 residues. CDR3 coding DNA: TGTGCAAGTCGCTTAGAGAGGGGGGACAGACCTAATAGCAATCAGCCCCAGCATTTT. Its translation is CASRLERGDRPNSNQPQHF.

This chain joins TRBV5-8 and TRBJ1-4, with D possibly matching TRBD1 (6 bases). V gave up 4 bases and J gave up 10 bases, with 14 bases separating them. Germline V gives CDR1 SGHTS, CDR2 YDEGEE. The CDR3 is 13 residues long. CDR3 sequence: CASSPVRGGKLFF. DNA of the CDR3: TGTGCCAGCAGCCCGGTCAGGGGTGGAAAACTGTTTTTT.

This chain connects TRBV6-5 to TRBJ1-1, with D uncertain. The V end lost 7 bases, the J end lost 3 bases, and 12 bases lay between the germline ends. Germline-derived CDR1 and CDR2 are MNHEY and SVGAGI. The CDR3 sequence is 13 residues long. The CDR3: CASIGRTYTEAFF. The DNA of the CDR3 is TGTGCCAGCATCGGCAGGACTTACACTGAAGCTTTCTTT.

V gene TRBV4-3 combines with J gene TRBJ2-7; D is undetermined. CDR1 and CDR2 (germline): LGHNA, YSLEER. V was clipped by 0 bases and J by 6 bases, with 9 bases between them. The CDR3 runs 13 residues. The CDR3 DNA follows: TGCGCCAGCAGCCAAGATCTGTCCGGCGAGCAGTACTTC. Translation gives CASSQDLSGEQYF.

Here the CDR3 DNA reads TGTGCCAGCAGTGAACGAAGGATCGCCGCTAGCGGGAGGACAGATACGCAGTATTTT. Protein sequence: CASSERRIAASGRTDTQYF. This rearrangement joins TRBV2 to TRBJ2-3, with 11 bases fitting TRBD2. The CDR3 covers 19 residues. Germline CDR1 and CDR2: SNHLY and FYNNEI. Unmatched junction bases numbered 13, after V lost 2 bases and J lost 3 bases.

The V gene is TRBV24-1, the J gene TRBJ2-2; D is ambiguous. V was clipped by 6 bases and J by 5 bases, with 6 bases between them. Germline V gene data show CDR1 as KGHDR and CDR2 as SFDVKD. This CDR3 comprises 12 residues. As DNA, the CDR3 is TGTGCCACCAGTCGTGAGACCGGGGAGCTGTTTTTT. Its protein product is CATSRETGELFF.

The V gene is TRBV27, the J gene TRBJ1-2; 7 bases line up with TRBD1. This CDR3 contains 15 residues. Germline V gene sequence: CDR1 MNHEY, CDR2 SMNVEV (reference sequence). Trimming cost V 4 bases and J 5 bases; bases outside gene matches: 10. Here the CDR3 DNA reads TGTGCCAGCAGTTCGAAGCCGGGACAGCTATATGGCTACACCTTC. Translation: CASSSKPGQLYGYTF.

This chain links TRBV28 with TRBJ1-1; unclear D gene. The ends were cut back, 7 bases at V and 0 bases at J, with 3 bases in the middle. CDR1 MDHEN and CDR2 SYDVKM come from the germline V gene. There are 11 residues in the CDR3. CDR3 loop: CASIMNTEAFF. CDR3 DNA: TGTGCCAGCATAATGAACACTGAAGCTTTCTTT.

The gene calls are TRBV29-1 and TRBJ2-5; tentatively, D is TRBD2 (5 bases). Deletions cut 3 bases from V and 7 bases from J, with 15 bases between. The CDR3 consists of 13 residues. The V gene's germline CDR1 is SQVTM and CDR2 ANQGSEA. CDR3 coding DNA: TGCAGCGTTGATATCCGGGGAGTTAGGACCCAGTACTTC. As protein: CSVDIRGVRTQYF.

The CDR3 sequence: CASSISGDTTYEQYF. In DNA, the CDR3 is TGTGCCAGTAGTATATCCGGGGACACCACCTACGAGCAGTACTTC. The chain employs TRBV19 and TRBJ2-7, with D possibly being TRBD1 (6 bases). CDR3 length equals 15 residues. Germline V gene sequence: CDR1 LNHDA, CDR2 SQIVND (reference sequence). The V end lost 2 bases, the J end lost 2 bases, and 13 bases lay between the germline ends.

This chain uses TRBV28 with TRBJ1-4, with D unresolved. The CDR3 totals 14 residues. The V end was cut by 6 bases, the J end by 5 bases, with 13 bases between. Germline V lookup: CDR1 MDHEN, CDR2 SYDVKM. This CDR3 is CASRRDTLNEKLFF. The DNA for the CDR3 is TGTGCCAGCAGGAGAGACACCCTAAATGAAAAACTGTTTTTT.

V usage is TRBV6-1 and J usage is TRBJ2-1; D might be TRBD2 (6 bases). In germline, CDR1 is MNHNS, CDR2 SASEGT. The CDR3 consists of 15 residues. The V and J ends lost 2 bases and 4 bases respectively, with 12 bases between them. CDR3 loop: CASSESTSRYNEQFF. DNA of the CDR3: TGTGCCAGCAGTGAATCTACTAGCAGATACAATGAGCAGTTCTTC.

This clone appeared a single time. This sequence joins TRBV29-1 and TRBJ2-1, with 8 bases that match TRBD2. Unmatched junction bases numbered 4, after V lost 7 bases and J lost 2 bases. The CDR3 spans 13 residues. Germline V CDR1 and CDR2: SQVTM, ANQGSEA. The DNA for the CDR3 is TGCAGCGGTCGGGGGGGAGCCTACAATGAGCAGTTCTTC. The encoded protein is CSGRGGAYNEQFF.

The chain joins TRBV5-1 to TRBJ2-1; 10 nucleotides line up with TRBD1. Germline-derived CDR1 and CDR2 are SGHRS and YFSETQ. V shed 4 bases, J shed 13 bases, and the junction held 11 bases outside the gene matches. CDR3 size: 14 residues. The CDR3 here is CASSPGDRGSRQFF. The CDR3 DNA reads as TGCGCCAGCAGCCCGGGGGACAGGGGTTCACGCCAGTTCTTC.